This T cell receptor (beta chain) appears in the sequencing data of a study of cytomegalovirus exposure and HLA in healthy donors. In the study overall: Early on, a data release was issued that held 80 million or so unique TCRs from HLA-typed donors.

Primers: 60 Vbeta forward and 13 Jbeta reverse. Assay: immunoSEQ multiplex PCR; the TCRdb copy retains only in-frame clones and omits some. This repertoire shows about 130,000 clones, 8% to 11% found once; its top ten account for 4.5% to 5%. Study-wide findings and caveats: Most TCR sequences showed up rarely, but some public TCRs showed up in many donors. By HLA locus, TCR association rates varied in a later analysis, with DRB1 showing the most and HLA-C the fewest.

As for this clone: The antigen remains unidentified.

Germline V gene lookup returns CDR1 MGHDK and CDR2 SYGVNS. The CDR3 consists of 13 residues. The origin of this receptor is a woman between 18 and 30 years old in good health and CMV-seropositive. This sequence joins TRBV25-1 and TRBJ2-5; D possibly corresponds to TRBD1 (6 bases). Near its end, the DNA agrees better with TRBJ2-7, so the J call may be wrong. Sequenced sample: PBMCs. CDR3 protein: CASSETGSYEQYF. Here the CDR3 DNA reads TGTGCCAGCAGTGAGACAGGTTCTTACGAGCAGTACTTC.